The sequence of this TCR beta chain was determined in a study of blood T cells in healthy people across ages. Total RNA amounts of at least 6 micrograms were extracted per sample. This clonotype has at least ten counts. The second PCR ran about 7 to 12 cycles with a sample-barcoded 5' primer and J-beta primers. With 12 random nucleotides, a template-switch adaptor tagged each individual cDNA molecule. TCRdb fed the 5' RACE reads into MiXCR, producing one record per CDR3 protein. The table has roughly 900,000 distinct CDR3 sequences, 25% to 35% seen once. The CDR3 length is 12 residues. Trimming at V came to 1 base and at J to 12 bases, leaving 4 bases not matched to a gene. Germline V CDR1 and CDR2: DFQATT, SNEGSKA (reference sequence).

Sequencing was performed on blood. This chain joins TRBV20-1 and TRBJ2-1; 9 bases agree with TRBD2. The receptor was isolated from a woman older than 75 in good health. The CDR3 region is CSARVAGVAQFF. In nucleotides, the CDR3 is TGCAGTGCTAGAGTAGCGGGGGTAGCGCAGTTCTTC.